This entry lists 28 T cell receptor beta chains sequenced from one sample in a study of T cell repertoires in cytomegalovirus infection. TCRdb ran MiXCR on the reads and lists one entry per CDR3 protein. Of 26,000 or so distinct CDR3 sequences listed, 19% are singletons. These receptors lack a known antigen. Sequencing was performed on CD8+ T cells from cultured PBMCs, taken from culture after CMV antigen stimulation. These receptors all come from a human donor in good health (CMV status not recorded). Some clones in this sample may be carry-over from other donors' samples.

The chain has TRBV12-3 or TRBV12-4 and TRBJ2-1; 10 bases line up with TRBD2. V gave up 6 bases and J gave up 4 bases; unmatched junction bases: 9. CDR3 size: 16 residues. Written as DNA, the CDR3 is TGTGCCAGCAGCCCCAAAGGTAGCGGGAGGTACAATGAGCAGTTCTTC. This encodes CASSPKGSGRYNEQFF.

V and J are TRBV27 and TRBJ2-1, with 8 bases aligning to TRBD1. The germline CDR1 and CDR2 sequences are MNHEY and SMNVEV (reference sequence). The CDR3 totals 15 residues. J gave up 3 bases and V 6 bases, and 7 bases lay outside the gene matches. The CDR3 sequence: CASRAGQGNYNEQFF. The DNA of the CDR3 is TGTGCCAGCAGAGCTGGACAGGGAAACTACAATGAGCAGTTCTTC.

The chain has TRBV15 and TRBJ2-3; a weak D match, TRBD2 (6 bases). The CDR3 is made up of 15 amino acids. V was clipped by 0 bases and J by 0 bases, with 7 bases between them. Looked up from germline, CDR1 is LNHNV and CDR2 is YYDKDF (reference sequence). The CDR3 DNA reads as TGTGCCACCAGCAGAGAGCGGGGAAGCACAGATACGCAGTATTTT. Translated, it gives CATSRERGSTDTQYF.

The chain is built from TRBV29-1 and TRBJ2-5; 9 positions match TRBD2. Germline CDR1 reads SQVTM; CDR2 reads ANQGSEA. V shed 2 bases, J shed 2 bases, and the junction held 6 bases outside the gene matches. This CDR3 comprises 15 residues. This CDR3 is CSVEKRGDIQETQYF. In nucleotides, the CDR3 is TGCAGCGTTGAAAAGCGGGGGGACATTCAAGAGACCCAGTACTTC.

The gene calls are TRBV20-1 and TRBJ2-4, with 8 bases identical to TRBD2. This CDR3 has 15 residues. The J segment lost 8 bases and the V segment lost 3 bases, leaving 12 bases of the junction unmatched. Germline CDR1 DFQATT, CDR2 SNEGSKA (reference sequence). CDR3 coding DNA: TGCAGTGCTAGCCGGGCTAGCGGGTTAGGGGACATTCAGTACTTC. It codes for CSASRASGLGDIQYF.

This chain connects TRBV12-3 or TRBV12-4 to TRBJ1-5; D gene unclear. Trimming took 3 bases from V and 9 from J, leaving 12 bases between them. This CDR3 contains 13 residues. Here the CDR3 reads CASSLAAGRPQHF. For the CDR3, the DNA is TGTGCCAGCAGTTTGGCCGCAGGTCGGCCCCAGCATTTT.

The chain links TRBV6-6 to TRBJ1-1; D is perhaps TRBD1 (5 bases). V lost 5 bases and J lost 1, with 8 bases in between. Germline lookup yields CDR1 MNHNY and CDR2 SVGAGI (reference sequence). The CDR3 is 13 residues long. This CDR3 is CASSDGQNTEAFF. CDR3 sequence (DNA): TGTGCCAGCAGTGACGGACAGAACACTGAAGCTTTCTTT.

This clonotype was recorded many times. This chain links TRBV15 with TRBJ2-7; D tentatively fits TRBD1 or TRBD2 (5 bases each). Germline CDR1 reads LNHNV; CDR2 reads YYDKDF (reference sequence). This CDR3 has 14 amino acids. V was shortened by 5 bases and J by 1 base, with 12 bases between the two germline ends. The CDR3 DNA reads TGTGCCACCAGCGCTAGGGACCAGTCCTACGAGCAGTACTTC. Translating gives CATSARDQSYEQYF.

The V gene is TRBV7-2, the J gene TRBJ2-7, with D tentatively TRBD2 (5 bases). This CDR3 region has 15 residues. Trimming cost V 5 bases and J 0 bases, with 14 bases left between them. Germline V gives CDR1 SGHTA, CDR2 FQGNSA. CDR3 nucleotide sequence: TGTGCCAGCAGCCCCTCACCCGGGAACTCCTACGAGCAGTACTTC. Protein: CASSPSPGNSYEQYF.

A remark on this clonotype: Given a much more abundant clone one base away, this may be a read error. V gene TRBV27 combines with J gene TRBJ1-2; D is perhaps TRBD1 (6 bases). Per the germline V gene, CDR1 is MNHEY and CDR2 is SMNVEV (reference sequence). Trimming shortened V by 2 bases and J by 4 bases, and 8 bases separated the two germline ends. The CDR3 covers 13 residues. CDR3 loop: CASSLPTGYGYTF. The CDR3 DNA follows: TGTGCCAGCAGTTTACCGACAGGCTATGGCTACACCTTC.

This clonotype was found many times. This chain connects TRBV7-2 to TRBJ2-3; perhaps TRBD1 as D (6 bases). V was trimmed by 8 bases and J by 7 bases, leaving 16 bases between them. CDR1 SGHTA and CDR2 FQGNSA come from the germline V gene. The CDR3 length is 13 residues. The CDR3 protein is CASLGAPAYTQYF. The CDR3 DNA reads TGTGCCAGCTTGGGGGCACCCGCGTATACGCAGTATTTT.

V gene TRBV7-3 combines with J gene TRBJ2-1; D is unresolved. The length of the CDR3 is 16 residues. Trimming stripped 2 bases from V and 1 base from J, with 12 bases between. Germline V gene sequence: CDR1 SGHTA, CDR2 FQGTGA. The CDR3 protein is CASSLFGDGSYNEQFF. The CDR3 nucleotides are TGTGCCAGCAGCTTATTTGGCGACGGGTCCTACAATGAGCAGTTCTTC.

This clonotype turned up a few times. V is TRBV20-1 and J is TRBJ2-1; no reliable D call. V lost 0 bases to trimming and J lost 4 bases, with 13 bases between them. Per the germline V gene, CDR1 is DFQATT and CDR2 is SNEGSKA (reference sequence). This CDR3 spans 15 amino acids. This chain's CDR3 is CSARDRTHLYNEQFF. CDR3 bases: TGCAGTGCTAGAGACAGAACCCACTTATACAATGAGCAGTTCTTC.

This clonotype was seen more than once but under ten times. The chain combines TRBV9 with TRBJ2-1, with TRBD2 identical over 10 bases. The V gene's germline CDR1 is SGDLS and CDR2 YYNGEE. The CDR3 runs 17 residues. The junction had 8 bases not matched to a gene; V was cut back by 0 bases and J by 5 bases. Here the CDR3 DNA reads TGTGCCAGCAGCGTAGCTACGGGACTAGCGACCCACAATGAGCAGTTCTTC. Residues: CASSVATGLATHNEQFF.

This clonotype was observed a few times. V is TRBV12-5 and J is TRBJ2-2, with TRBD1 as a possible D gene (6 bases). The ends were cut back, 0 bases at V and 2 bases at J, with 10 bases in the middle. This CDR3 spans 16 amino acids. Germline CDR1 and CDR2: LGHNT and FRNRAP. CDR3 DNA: TGTGCTAGTGGTTTGGTCAGGGGTGATAACACCGGGGAGCTGTTTTTT. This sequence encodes CASGLVRGDNTGELFF.

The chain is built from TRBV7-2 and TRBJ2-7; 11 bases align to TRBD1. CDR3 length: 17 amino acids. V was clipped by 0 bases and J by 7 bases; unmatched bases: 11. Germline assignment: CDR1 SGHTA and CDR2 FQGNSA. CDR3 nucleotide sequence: TGTGCCAGCAGCTTAGCCCGCTCAGGACAGGGGGCGAGAGAGCAGTACTTC. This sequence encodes CASSLARSGQGAREQYF.

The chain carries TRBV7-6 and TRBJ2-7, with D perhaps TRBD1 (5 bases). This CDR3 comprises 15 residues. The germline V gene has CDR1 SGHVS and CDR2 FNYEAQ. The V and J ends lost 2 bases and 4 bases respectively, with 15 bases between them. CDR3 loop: CASSLLAGSRYEQYF. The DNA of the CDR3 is TGTGCCAGCAGCTTATTGGCAGGGTCGAGGTACGAGCAGTACTTC.

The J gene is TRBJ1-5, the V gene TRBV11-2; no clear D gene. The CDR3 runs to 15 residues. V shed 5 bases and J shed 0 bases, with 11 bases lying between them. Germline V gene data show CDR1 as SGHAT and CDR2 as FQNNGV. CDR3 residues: CASSLDGYSNQPQHF. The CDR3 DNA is TGTGCCAGCAGCCTGGACGGCTATAGCAATCAGCCCCAGCATTTT.

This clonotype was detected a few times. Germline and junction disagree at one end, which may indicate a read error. For the CDR3, the DNA is TGTGCCAGCAGGTTGGTGCCCCAGGATACTAACTATGGCTACACCTTC. This sequence encodes CASRLVPQDTNYGYTF. The V and J genes are TRBV5-4 and TRBJ1-2; unclear D gene. Germline V lookup: CDR1 SGHNT, CDR2 YYREEE (reference sequence). The CDR3 sequence is 16 residues long.

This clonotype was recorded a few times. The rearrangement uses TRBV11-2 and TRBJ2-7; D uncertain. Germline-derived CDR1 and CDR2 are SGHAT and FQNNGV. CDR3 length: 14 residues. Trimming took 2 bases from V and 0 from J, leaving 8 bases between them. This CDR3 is CASSLRPDSYEQYF. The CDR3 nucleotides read TGTGCCAGCAGCTTAAGGCCGGACTCCTACGAGCAGTACTTC.

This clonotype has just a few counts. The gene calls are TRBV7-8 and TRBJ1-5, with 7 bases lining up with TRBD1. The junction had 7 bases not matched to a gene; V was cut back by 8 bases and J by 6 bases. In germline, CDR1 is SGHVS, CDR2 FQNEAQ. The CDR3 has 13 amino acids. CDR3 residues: CASGHRGGQPQHF. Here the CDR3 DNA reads TGTGCCAGCGGCCACAGGGGAGGTCAGCCCCAGCATTTT.

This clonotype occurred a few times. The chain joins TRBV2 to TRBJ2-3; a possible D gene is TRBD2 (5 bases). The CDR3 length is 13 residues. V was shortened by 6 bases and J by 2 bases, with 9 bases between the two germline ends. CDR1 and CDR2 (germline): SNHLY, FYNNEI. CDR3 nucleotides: TGTGCCAGCAGGGCGGGCGTCACAGATACGCAGTATTTT. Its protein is CASRAGVTDTQYF.

DNA of the CDR3: TGTGCCAGCAGTGTAGGGACTATAGATGAGCAGTTCTTC. This translates into CASSVGTIDEQFF. The chain combines TRBV6-4 with TRBJ2-1; 7 bases agree with TRBD2. The CDR3 covers 13 residues. Losses at the gene ends were 4 bases for V and 8 bases for J; bases not matched to a gene: 5. In germline, CDR1 is MRHNA, CDR2 SNTAGT.

The CDR3 sequence: CSATGQVSYEQYF. Here the CDR3 DNA reads TGCAGTGCAACCGGACAGGTCTCCTACGAGCAGTACTTC. The rearrangement links TRBV20-1 to TRBJ2-7; 7 bases are a match to TRBD1. This CDR3 spans 13 amino acids. V lost 6 bases and J lost 0; bases outside the gene matches: 5. Germline values: CDR1 DFQATT, CDR2 SNEGSKA (reference sequence).

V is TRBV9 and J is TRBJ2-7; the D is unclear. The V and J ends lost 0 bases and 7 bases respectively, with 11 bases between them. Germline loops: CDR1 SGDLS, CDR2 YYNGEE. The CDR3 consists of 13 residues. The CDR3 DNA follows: TGTGCCAGCAGCGTAGGAGACTCCCGAGAGCAGTACTTC. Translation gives CASSVGDSREQYF.

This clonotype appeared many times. The DNA of the CDR3 is TGTGCCACCCGACCGGGAGTAGGGGGAGGAAACACCATATATTTT. This encodes CATRPGVGGGNTIYF. The chain couples TRBV7-8 to TRBJ1-3; maybe TRBD1 (6 bases). This CDR3 is built from 15 residues. Per the germline V gene, CDR1 is SGHVS and CDR2 is FQNEAQ. V was pared by 10 bases and J by 4 bases, with 20 bases between.

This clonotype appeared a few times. CDR3 residues: CASSSLASAMYEQYF. The CDR3 coding sequence is TGTGCCAGCAGCTCACTAGCTAGCGCTATGTACGAGCAGTACTTC. The rearrangement links TRBV7-2 to TRBJ2-7; D possibly corresponds to TRBD2 (6 bases). Looked up from germline, CDR1 is SGHTA and CDR2 is FQGNSA. V gave up 4 bases and J gave up 4 bases, with 17 bases separating them. This CDR3 region has 15 residues.

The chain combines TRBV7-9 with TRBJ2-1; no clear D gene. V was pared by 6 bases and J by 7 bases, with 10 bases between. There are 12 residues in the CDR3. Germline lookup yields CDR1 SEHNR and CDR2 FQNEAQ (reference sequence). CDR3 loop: CASSALINEQFF. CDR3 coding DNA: TGTGCCAGCAGTGCACTTATTAATGAGCAGTTCTTC.